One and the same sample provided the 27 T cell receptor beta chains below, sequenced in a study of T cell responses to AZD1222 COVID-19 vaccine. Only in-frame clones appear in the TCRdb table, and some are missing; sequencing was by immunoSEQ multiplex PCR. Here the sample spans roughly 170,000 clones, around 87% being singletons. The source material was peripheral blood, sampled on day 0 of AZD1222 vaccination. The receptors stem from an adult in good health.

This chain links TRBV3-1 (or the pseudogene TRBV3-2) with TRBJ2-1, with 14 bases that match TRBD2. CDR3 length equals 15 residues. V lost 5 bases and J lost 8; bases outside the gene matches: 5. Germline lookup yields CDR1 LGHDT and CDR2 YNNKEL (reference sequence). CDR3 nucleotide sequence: TGTGCCAGCAGCGACCCGACTAGCGGGAGGGATGAGCAGTTCTTC. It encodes CASSDPTSGRDEQFF.

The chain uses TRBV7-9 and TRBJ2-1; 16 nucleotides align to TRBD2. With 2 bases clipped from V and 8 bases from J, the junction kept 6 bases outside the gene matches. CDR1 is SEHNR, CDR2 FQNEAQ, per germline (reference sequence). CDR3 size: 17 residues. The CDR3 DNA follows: TGTGCCAGCAGCTTAAGGGGACTAGCGGGAGGGGATTATGAGCAGTTCTTC. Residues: CASSLRGLAGGDYEQFF.

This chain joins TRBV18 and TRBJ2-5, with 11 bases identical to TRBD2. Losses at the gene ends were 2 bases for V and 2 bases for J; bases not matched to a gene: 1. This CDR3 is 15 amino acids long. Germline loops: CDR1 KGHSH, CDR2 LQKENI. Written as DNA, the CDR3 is TGTGCCAGCTCACCAAGGACTAGCGGGCAAGAGACCCAGTACTTC. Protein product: CASSPRTSGQETQYF.

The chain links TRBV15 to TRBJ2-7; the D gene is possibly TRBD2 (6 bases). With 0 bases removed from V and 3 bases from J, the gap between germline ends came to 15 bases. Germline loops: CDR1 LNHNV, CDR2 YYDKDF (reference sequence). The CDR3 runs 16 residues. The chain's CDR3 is CATSRDGSPGDYEQYF. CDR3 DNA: TGTGCCACCAGCAGAGATGGGTCCCCGGGGGACTACGAGCAGTACTTC.

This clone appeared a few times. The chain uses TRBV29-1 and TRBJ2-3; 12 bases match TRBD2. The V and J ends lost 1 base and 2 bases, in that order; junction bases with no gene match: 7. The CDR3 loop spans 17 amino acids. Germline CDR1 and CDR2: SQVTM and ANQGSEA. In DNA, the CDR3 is TGCAGCGTTGAAGCATGGTCTAGCGGGAGGGCCACAGATACGCAGTATTTT. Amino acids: CSVEAWSSGRATDTQYF.

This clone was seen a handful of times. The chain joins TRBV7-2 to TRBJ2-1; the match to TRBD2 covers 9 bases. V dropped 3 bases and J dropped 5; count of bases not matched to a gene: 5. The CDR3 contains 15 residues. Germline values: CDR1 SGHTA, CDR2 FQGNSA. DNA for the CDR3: TGTGCCAGCAGCTTTAGCGGGAGATCCAACAATGAGCAGTTCTTC. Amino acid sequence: CASSFSGRSNNEQFF.

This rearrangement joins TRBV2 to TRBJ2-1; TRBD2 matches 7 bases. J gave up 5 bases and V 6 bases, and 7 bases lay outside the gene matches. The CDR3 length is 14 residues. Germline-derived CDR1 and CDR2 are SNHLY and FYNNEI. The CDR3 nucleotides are TGTGCCAGCAGGAGACTAGCTCCCAACAATGAGCAGTTCTTC. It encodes CASRRLAPNNEQFF. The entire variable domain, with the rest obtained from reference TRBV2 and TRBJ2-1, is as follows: EPEVTQTPSHQVTQMGQEVILRCVPISNHLYFYWYRQILGQKVEFLVSFYNNEISEKSEIFDDQFSVERPDGSNFTLKIRSTKLEDSAMYFCASRRLAPNNEQFFGPGTRLTVL.

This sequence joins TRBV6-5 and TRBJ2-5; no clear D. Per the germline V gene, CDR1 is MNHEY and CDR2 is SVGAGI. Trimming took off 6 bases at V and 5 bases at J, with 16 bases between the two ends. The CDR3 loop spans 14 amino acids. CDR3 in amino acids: CASSYSNTKETQYF. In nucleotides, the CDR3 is TGTGCCAGCAGCTACAGCAATACCAAGGAGACCCAGTACTTC.

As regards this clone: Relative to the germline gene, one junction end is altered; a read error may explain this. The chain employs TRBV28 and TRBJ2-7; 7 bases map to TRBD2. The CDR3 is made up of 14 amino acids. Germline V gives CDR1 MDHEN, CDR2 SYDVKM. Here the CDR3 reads CASRLGGKAYEQYF. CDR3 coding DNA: TGTGCCAGCCGTTTGGGAGGGAAGGCCTACGAGCAGTACTTC.

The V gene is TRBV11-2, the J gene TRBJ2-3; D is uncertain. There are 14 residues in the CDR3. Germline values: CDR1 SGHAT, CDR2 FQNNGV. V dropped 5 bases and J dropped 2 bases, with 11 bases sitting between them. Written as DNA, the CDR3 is TGTGCCAGCAGCCCCCCCGGTACCACAGATACGCAGTATTTT. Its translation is CASSPPGTTDTQYF. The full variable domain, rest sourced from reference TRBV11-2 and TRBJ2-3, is EAGVAQSPRYKIIEKRQSVAFWCNPISGHATLYWYQQILGQGPKLLIQFQNNGVVDDSQLPKDRFSAERLKGVDSTLKIQPAKLEDSAVYLCASSPPGTTDTQYFGPGTRLTVL.

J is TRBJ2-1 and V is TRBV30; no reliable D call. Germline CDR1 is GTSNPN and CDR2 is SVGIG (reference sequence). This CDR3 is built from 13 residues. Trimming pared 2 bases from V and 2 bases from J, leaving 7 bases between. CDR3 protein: CAWSSPTYNEQFF. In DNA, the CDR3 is TGTGCCTGGAGTTCCCCTACCTACAATGAGCAGTTCTTC.

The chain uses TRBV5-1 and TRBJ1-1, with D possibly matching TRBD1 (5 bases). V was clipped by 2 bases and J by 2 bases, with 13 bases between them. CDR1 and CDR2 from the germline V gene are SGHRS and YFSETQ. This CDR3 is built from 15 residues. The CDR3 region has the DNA TGCGCCAGCAGCTTAGTGCATGGGGCCAACACTGAAGCTTTCTTT. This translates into CASSLVHGANTEAFF.

The CDR3 coding sequence is TGTGCCAGCACTCAGGCGTTCTATGGCTACACCTTC. It codes for CASTQAFYGYTF. The J gene is TRBJ1-2, the V gene TRBV2; D unresolved. V gave up 7 bases and J gave up 4 bases, with 10 bases separating them. The germline V gene has CDR1 SNHLY and CDR2 FYNNEI. This CDR3 has 12 amino acids.

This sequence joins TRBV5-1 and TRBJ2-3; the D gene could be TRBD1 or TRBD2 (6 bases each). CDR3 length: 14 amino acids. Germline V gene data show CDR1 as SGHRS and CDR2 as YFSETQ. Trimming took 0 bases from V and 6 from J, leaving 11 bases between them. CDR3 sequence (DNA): TGCGCCAGCAGCTTGGCCGGGGGCTCGGATACGCAGTATTTT. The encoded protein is CASSLAGGSDTQYF.

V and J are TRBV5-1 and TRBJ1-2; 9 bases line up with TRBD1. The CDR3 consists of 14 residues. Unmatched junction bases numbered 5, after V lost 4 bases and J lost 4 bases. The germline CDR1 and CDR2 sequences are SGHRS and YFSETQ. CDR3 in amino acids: CASSVGTGFYGYTF. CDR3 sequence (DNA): TGCGCCAGCAGCGTCGGGACAGGGTTCTATGGCTACACCTTC.

The DNA of the CDR3 is TGCGCCAGCAGCTTGAATCGGGGGAACAATGAGCAGTTCTTC. Its protein product is CASSLNRGNNEQFF. V is TRBV5-1 and J is TRBJ2-1; D perhaps matches TRBD2 (6 bases). V gave up 1 base and J gave up 5 bases, with 10 bases separating them. From germline, CDR1 is SGHRS and CDR2 YFSETQ. This CDR3 has 14 amino acids.

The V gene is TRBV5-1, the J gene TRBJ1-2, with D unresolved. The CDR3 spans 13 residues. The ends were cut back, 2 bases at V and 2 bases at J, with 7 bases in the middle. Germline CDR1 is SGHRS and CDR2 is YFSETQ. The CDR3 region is CASSFDANYGYTF. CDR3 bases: TGCGCCAGCAGCTTTGACGCCAACTATGGCTACACCTTC. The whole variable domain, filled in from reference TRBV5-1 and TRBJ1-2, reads KAGVTQTPRYLIKTRGQQVTLSCSPISGHRSVSWYQQTPGQGLQFLFEYFSETQRNKGNFPGRFSGRQFSNSRSEMNVSTLELGDSALYLCASSFDANYGYTFGSGTRLTVV.

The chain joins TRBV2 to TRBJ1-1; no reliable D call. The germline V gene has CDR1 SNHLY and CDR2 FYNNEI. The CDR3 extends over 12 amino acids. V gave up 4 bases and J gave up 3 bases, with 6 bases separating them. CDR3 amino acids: CASSGQDTEAFF. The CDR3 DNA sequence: TGTGCCAGCAGTGGGCAGGACACTGAAGCTTTCTTT.

The CDR3 coding sequence is TGTGCCAGCAGGTCGGGGGTCGGGACTAATGAAAAACTGTTTTTT. Translating it yields CASRSGVGTNEKLFF. The rearrangement uses TRBV6-5 and TRBJ1-4; possible D gene TRBD1, 5 bases. The CDR3 is made up of 15 amino acids. V gave up 6 bases and J gave up 2 bases, with 13 bases separating them. The V gene's germline CDR1 is MNHEY and CDR2 SVGAGI.

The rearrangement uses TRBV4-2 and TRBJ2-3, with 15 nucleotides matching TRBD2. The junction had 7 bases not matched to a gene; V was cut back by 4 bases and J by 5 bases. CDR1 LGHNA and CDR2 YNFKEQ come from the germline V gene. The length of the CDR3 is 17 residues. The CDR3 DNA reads TGTGCCAGCAGCCTCGGACTAGCGGGAGGGAAAGGAGATACGCAGTATTTT. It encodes CASSLGLAGGKGDTQYF.

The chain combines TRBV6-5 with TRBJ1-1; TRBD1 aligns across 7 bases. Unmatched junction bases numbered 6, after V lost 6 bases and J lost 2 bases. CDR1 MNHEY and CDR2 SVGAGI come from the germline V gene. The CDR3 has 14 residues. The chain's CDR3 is CASRTGTVNTEAFF. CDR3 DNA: TGTGCCAGCAGGACCGGGACAGTCAACACTGAAGCTTTCTTT.

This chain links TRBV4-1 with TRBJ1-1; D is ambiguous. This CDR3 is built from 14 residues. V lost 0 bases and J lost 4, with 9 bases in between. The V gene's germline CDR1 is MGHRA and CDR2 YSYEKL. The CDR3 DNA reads TGCGCCAGCAGCCAAGATGGGTGGGTCACTGAAGCTTTCTTT. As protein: CASSQDGWVTEAFF.

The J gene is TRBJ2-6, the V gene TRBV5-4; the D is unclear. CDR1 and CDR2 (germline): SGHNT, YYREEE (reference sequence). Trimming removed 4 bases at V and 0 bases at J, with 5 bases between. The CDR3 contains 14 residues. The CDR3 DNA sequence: TGTGCCAGCAGCCTCTTCTCTGGGGCCAACGTCCTGACTTTC. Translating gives CASSLFSGANVLTF.

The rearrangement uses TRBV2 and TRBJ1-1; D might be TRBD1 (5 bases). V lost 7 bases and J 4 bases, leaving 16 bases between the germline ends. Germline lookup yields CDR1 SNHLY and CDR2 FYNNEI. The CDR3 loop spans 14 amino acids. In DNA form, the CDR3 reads TGTGCCAGCACTAGGACCAGAAGGGGCACTGAAGCTTTCTTT. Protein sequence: CASTRTRRGTEAFF.

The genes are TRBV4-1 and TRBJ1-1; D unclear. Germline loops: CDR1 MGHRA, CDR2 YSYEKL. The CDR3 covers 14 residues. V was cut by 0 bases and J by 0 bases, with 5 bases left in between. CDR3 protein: CASSQDPVNTEAFF. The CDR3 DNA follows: TGCGCCAGCAGCCAAGATCCCGTGAACACTGAAGCTTTCTTT.

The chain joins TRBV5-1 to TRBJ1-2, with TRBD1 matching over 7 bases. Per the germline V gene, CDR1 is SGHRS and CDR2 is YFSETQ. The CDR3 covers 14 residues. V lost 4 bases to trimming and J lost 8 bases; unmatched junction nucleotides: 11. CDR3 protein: CASSPDRSLGGYTF. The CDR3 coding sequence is TGCGCCAGCAGCCCGGACAGGAGCTTGGGGGGCTACACCTTC. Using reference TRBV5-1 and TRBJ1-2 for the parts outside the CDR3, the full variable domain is KAGVTQTPRYLIKTRGQQVTLSCSPISGHRSVSWYQQTPGQGLQFLFEYFSETQRNKGNFPGRFSGRQFSNSRSEMNVSTLELGDSALYLCASSPDRSLGGYTFGSGTRLTVV.

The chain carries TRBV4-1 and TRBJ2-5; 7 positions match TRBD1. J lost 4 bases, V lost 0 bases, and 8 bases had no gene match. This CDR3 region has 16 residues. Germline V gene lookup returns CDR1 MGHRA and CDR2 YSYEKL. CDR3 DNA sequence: TGCGCCAGCAGCCAAGACTTCGACAGGGCCCTAGAGACCCAGTACTTC. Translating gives CASSQDFDRALETQYF.